These 23 T cell receptor beta chains were sequenced from one sample in a study of blood T cell repertoires in COVID-19. The table came from immunoSEQ multiplex PCR; TCRdb's copy has only in-frame clones and leaves some out. In the table there are more than 300,000 clones, roughly 90% of which are singletons. The sequencing input was peripheral blood. These receptors were collected from a woman aged 70-85 years with COVID-19, enrolled during active disease.

The chain couples TRBV7-9 to TRBJ1-2, with unresolved D. V lost 6 bases and J lost 6, with 11 bases in between. Germline CDR1 is SEHNR and CDR2 is FQNEAQ (reference sequence). This CDR3 contains 12 residues. The CDR3 DNA sequence: TGTGCCAGCAGTCCTTTATTAAATGGCTACACCTTC. Translated, it gives CASSPLLNGYTF. The full variable domain, its missing parts supplied by reference TRBV7-9 and TRBJ1-2, is DTGVSQNPRHKITKRGQNVTFRCDPISEHNRLYWYRQTLGQGPEFLTYFQNEAQLEKSRLLSDRFSAERPKGSFSTLEIQRTEQGDSAMYLCASSPLLNGYTFGSGTRLTVV.

The CDR3 sequence: CASSSTGTGVRNTEAFF. The DNA of the CDR3 is TGTGCCAGCAGCTCCACCGGGACAGGGGTTAGGAACACTGAAGCTTTCTTT. The chain recombines TRBV11-2 with TRBJ1-1, with 10 bases that match TRBD1. In germline, CDR1 is SGHAT, CDR2 FQNNGV. The CDR3 loop spans 17 amino acids. After removal of 4 bases from V and 1 base from J, the junction contained 9 bases not matched to a gene.

This clone was counted only a few times. The V gene is TRBV10-1, the J gene TRBJ2-1; 9 bases fit TRBD2. Germline V gene lookup returns CDR1 WNHNN and CDR2 SYGVQD (reference sequence). V dropped 3 bases and J dropped 7; count of bases not matched to a gene: 4. This CDR3 is 14 amino acids long. Here the CDR3 DNA reads TGCGCCAGCAGTGACAGCGGGGGGCGGAATGAGCAGTTCTTC. Protein product: CASSDSGGRNEQFF.

The J gene is TRBJ1-1, the V gene TRBV4-1; 12 positions match TRBD1. This CDR3 is 16 amino acids long. The V gene's germline CDR1 is MGHRA and CDR2 YSYEKL. V dropped 1 base and J dropped 7; count of bases not matched to a gene: 7. The CDR3 region is CASSQAGTGGASEAFF. The DNA of the CDR3 is TGCGCCAGCAGCCAAGCCGGGACAGGGGGCGCAAGTGAAGCTTTCTTT.

V usage is TRBV7-9 and J usage is TRBJ1-5; 8 nucleotides agree with TRBD1. Germline V gives CDR1 SEHNR, CDR2 FQNEAQ (reference sequence). The CDR3 length is 18 residues. J lost 4 bases, V lost 1 base, and 12 bases had no gene match. The chain's CDR3 is CASSLVGAGGVTNQPQHF. The DNA of the CDR3 is TGTGCCAGCAGCTTAGTGGGTGCAGGGGGCGTTACAAATCAGCCCCAGCATTTT.

The chain uses TRBV5-1 and TRBJ2-5, with 8 bases that match TRBD2. The CDR3 covers 15 residues. Trimming removed 4 bases from V and 2 bases from J; junction bases left unmatched: 7. Germline V gene data show CDR1 as SGHRS and CDR2 as YFSETQ. The CDR3 nucleotides read TGCGCCAGCAGCAAGTTAGCGGGATCTCAAGAGACCCAGTACTTC. Amino acids: CASSKLAGSQETQYF.

The J gene is TRBJ1-2, the V gene TRBV6-4; 10 bases are a match to TRBD1. CDR1 is MRHNA, CDR2 SNTAGT, per germline. The CDR3 loop spans 16 amino acids. V lost 8 bases, J lost 4 bases, and 13 bases stayed unmatched. The CDR3 loop is CASHYGTGADGYGYTF. The CDR3 DNA is TGTGCCAGCCATTACGGGACAGGGGCCGACGGCTATGGCTACACCTTC.

This clone was recorded once. The chain joins TRBV14 to TRBJ2-7; TRBD1 aligns across 12 bases. CDR1 and CDR2 from the germline V gene are SGHDN and FVKESK. The CDR3 runs to 15 residues. With 4 bases clipped from V and 3 bases from J, the junction kept 4 bases outside the gene matches. CDR3: CASSRGTGGFYEQYF. The CDR3 coding sequence is TGTGCCAGCAGCCGTGGGACAGGGGGCTTCTACGAGCAGTACTTC.

The DNA for the CDR3 is TGTGCCAGCAGCCAGCTGTCGAGGCCGGGAGATACGCAGTATTTT. It is translated as CASSQLSRPGDTQYF. The genes are TRBV3-1 (or the pseudogene TRBV3-2) and TRBJ2-3; D uncertain. The germline CDR1 and CDR2 sequences are LGHDT and YNNKEL (reference sequence). V shed 3 bases and J shed 5 bases, with 15 bases lying between them. This CDR3 is built from 15 residues.

The chain recombines TRBV9 with TRBJ1-1, with 9 bases lining up with TRBD1. V shed 0 bases, J shed 9 bases, and the junction held 6 bases outside the gene matches. Germline loops: CDR1 SGDLS, CDR2 YYNGEE. The CDR3 spans 14 residues. The CDR3 sequence is CASSVEGQGGKAFF. Written as DNA, the CDR3 is TGTGCCAGCAGCGTAGAGGGACAGGGCGGGAAAGCTTTCTTT.

The chain employs TRBV5-1 and TRBJ2-7; D perhaps matches TRBD1 (5 bases). Deletions cut 0 bases from V and 5 bases from J, with 12 bases between. There are 14 residues in the CDR3. Germline lookup yields CDR1 SGHRS and CDR2 YFSETQ. The CDR3 DNA reads as TGCGCCAGCAGCTTGGCTCAGGGCCGTGACGAGCAGTACTTC. Its protein product is CASSLAQGRDEQYF.

The chain couples TRBV30 to TRBJ2-7; 9 bases are shared with TRBD1. CDR3 length: 14 amino acids. V was pared by 5 bases and J by 4 bases, with 9 bases of the junction left unmatched. Germline CDR1 GTSNPN, CDR2 SVGIG (reference sequence). The CDR3 here is CAWAVGTGRYEQYF. In DNA form, the CDR3 reads TGTGCCTGGGCAGTGGGGACAGGGCGTTACGAGCAGTACTTC.

This sequence joins TRBV2 and TRBJ1-2; D gene uncertain. The CDR3 sequence is 12 residues long. V was pared by 6 bases and J by 8 bases, with 13 bases between. Germline V gene lookup returns CDR1 SNHLY and CDR2 FYNNEI. For the CDR3, the DNA is TGTGCCAGCAGGGACGAGGGCTGGGGCTACACCTTC. Translating it yields CASRDEGWGYTF.

The CDR3 DNA is TGTGCCAGCAGCTTGGTAGCCGGGACAGGGGAATACGAGCAGTACTTC. This encodes CASSLVAGTGEYEQYF. The J gene is TRBJ2-7, the V gene TRBV7-2; 10 nucleotides align to TRBD1. CDR1 is SGHTA, CDR2 FQGNSA, per germline. The CDR3 has 16 residues. Trimming took 3 bases from V and 4 from J; bases not matched to a gene: 9. Drawing the rest from reference TRBV7-2 and TRBJ2-7, the complete variable domain is GAGVSQSPSNKVTEKGKDVELRCDPISGHTALYWYRQSLGQGLEFLIYFQGNSAPDKSGLPSDRFSAERTGGSVSTLTIQRTQQEDSAVYLCASSLVAGTGEYEQYFGPGTRLTVT.

V gene TRBV21-1 combines with J gene TRBJ2-2; the table's TRBD2 call for D was not verified on the DNA. TRBV21-1 is termed a pseudogene. The CDR3 covers 15 residues. The DNA of the CDR3 is TGTGCCAGCAACCGACTAGCGGGGGGAACCGGGGAGCTGTTTTTT. Amino acid sequence: CASNRLAGGTGELFF.

The chain combines TRBV27 with TRBJ1-1, with D uncertain. Between the trimmed V and J ends, which lost 4 bases and 2 bases, there was a span of 8 bases. Germline V lookup: CDR1 MNHEY, CDR2 SMNVEV (reference sequence). CDR3 size: 13 residues. This CDR3 reads CASSSSLNTEAFF. The CDR3 coding sequence is TGTGCCAGCAGTTCCTCTTTAAACACTGAAGCTTTCTTT.

The chain carries TRBV5-6 and TRBJ1-2; 10 bases align to TRBD1. CDR1 is SGHDT and CDR2 is YYEEEE in the germline V gene. V gave up 5 bases and J gave up 8 bases; unmatched junction bases: 12. The CDR3 runs 15 residues. The CDR3 sequence is CASRSTGGTHRGYTF. The CDR3 region has the DNA TGTGCCAGCAGGTCGACAGGGGGCACCCATAGGGGCTACACCTTC.

DNA of the CDR3: TGTGCCAGCAGCGGAGGGACTAGCGGGGGGATCAATGAGCAGTTCTTC. Its translation is CASSGGTSGGINEQFF. The J gene is TRBJ2-1, the V gene TRBV7-9; 15 bases line up with TRBD2. Germline CDR1 reads SEHNR; CDR2 reads FQNEAQ (reference sequence). This CDR3 spans 16 amino acids. The junction had 5 bases not matched to a gene; V was cut back by 5 bases and J by 6 bases.

The chain carries TRBV10-3 and TRBJ2-3, with 11 bases that match TRBD2. The CDR3 loop spans 16 amino acids. Germline-derived CDR1 and CDR2 are ENHRY and SYGVKD. The J segment lost 0 bases and the V segment lost 6 bases, leaving 5 bases of the junction unmatched. CDR3: CAISAGLAESTDTQYF. CDR3 nucleotide sequence: TGTGCCATCAGCGCGGGACTAGCGGAGAGCACAGATACGCAGTATTTT.

This chain connects TRBV29-1 to TRBJ1-2; 7 nucleotides align to TRBD1. The V gene end was trimmed by 7 bases and the J gene end by 0 bases; junction bases not matched to a gene: 11. From germline, CDR1 is SQVTM and CDR2 ANQGSEA. CDR3 size: 15 residues. The DNA for the CDR3 is TGCAGCGCCCTATCGGGGGACAGATCTAACTATGGCTACACCTTC. It specifies CSALSGDRSNYGYTF.

The chain recombines TRBV9 with TRBJ2-3; 12 bases line up with TRBD2. The CDR3 length is 15 residues. The V gene's germline CDR1 is SGDLS and CDR2 YYNGEE. V lost 4 bases, J lost 4 bases, and 4 bases stayed unmatched. The CDR3 is CASSPSGGAADTQYF. The CDR3 DNA sequence: TGTGCCAGCAGCCCTAGCGGGGGGGCTGCAGATACGCAGTATTTT. The variable domain in full, with the rest retrieved from reference TRBV9 and TRBJ2-3, is DSGVTQTPKHLITATGQRVTLRCSPRSGDLSVYWYQQSLDQGLQFLIQYYNGEERAKGNILERFSAQQFPDLHSELNLSSLELGDSALYFCASSPSGGAADTQYFGPGTRLTVL.

This chain uses TRBV10-3 with TRBJ1-3; D is undetermined. This CDR3 spans 14 amino acids. Trimming took 3 bases from V and 0 from J, leaving 6 bases between them. Germline-derived CDR1 and CDR2 are ENHRY and SYGVKD. The CDR3 DNA sequence: TGTGCCATCAGTGATATCCGCTCTGGAAACACCATATATTTT. This sequence encodes CAISDIRSGNTIYF.

The count of this clone is one. The chain combines TRBV27 with TRBJ1-4, with D unresolved. Germline loops: CDR1 MNHEY, CDR2 SMNVEV (reference sequence). CDR3 size: 12 residues. The V and J ends lost 3 bases and 8 bases respectively, with 7 bases between them. The CDR3 loop is CASSFAGEKLFF. Written as DNA, the CDR3 is TGTGCCAGCAGTTTCGCAGGCGAAAAACTGTTTTTT. Full variable domain (remainder filled in from reference TRBV27 and TRBJ1-4): EAQVTQNPRYLITVTGKKLTVTCSQNMNHEYMSWYRQDPGLGLRQIYYSMNVEVTDKGDVPEGYKVSRKEKRNFPLILESPSPNQTSLYFCASSFAGEKLFFGSGTQLSVL.